A single sample is the source of the 19 T cell receptor beta chains below, sequenced in a study of T-cell memory formation after mild COVID-19. TCRdb reanalysed the 5' RACE reads using MiXCR and keeps one entry per CDR3 protein. The table includes roughly 190,000 distinct CDR3 sequences, 25% to 35% detected once. The sample consisted of PBMCs or a T cell subset sorted from them (not recorded which). Receptor source: an adult woman who had mild COVID-19 (a few samples of this study predate the infection). Cell type and time point are not known.

Many counts were recorded for this clonotype. One junction end does not reproduce the germline sequence, and a read error may be involved. The chain has TRBV7-8 and TRBJ1-1; D not resolved. The CDR3 contains 13 residues. CDR1 and CDR2 from the germline V gene are SGHVS and FQNEAQ. CDR3 amino acids: CASSLSGNTEAFF. For the CDR3, the DNA is TGCGCCAGCAGCTTGTCTGGGAACACTGAAGCTTTCTTT.

V usage is TRBV7-8 and J usage is TRBJ2-1; no reliable D call. Germline CDR1 is SGHVS and CDR2 is FQNEAQ. V lost 1 base and J lost 6, with 13 bases in between. This CDR3 is 15 amino acids long. For the CDR3, the DNA is TGTGCCAGCAGCTTAGTACGCCTCCCTGGCAATGAGCAGTTCTTC. Amino acid sequence: CASSLVRLPGNEQFF. The variable domain in full, completed from reference TRBV7-8 and TRBJ2-1, reads GAGVSQSPRYKVAKRGQDVALRCDPISGHVSLFWYQQALGQGPEFLTYFQNEAQLDKSGLPSDRFFAERPEGSVSTLKIQRTQQEDSAVYLCASSLVRLPGNEQFFGPGTRLTVL.

This chain uses TRBV5-1 with TRBJ2-7; D is ambiguous. Germline loops: CDR1 SGHRS, CDR2 YFSETQ. The CDR3 runs to 15 residues. Between the trimmed V and J ends, which lost 0 bases and 2 bases, there was a span of 12 bases. CDR3 loop: CASSLEASEPYEQYF. The DNA for the CDR3 is TGCGCCAGCAGCTTGGAAGCGTCTGAACCCTACGAGCAGTACTTC.

V gene TRBV19 combines with J gene TRBJ2-1; D remains unclear. Germline V gives CDR1 LNHDA, CDR2 SQIVND (reference sequence). V lost 6 bases to trimming and J lost 8 bases, with 23 bases between them. The CDR3 totals 16 residues. The CDR3 is CASSLPGFSPRDEQFF. CDR3 coding DNA: TGTGCCAGTAGCCTCCCGGGCTTTAGTCCCCGGGATGAGCAGTTCTTC.

This clonotype was counted between two and nine times. V is TRBV6-5 and J is TRBJ2-1; TRBD2 aligns across 7 bases. This CDR3 contains 12 residues. Germline-derived CDR1 and CDR2 are MNHEY and SVGAGI. V trimming: 6 bases; J trimming: 4 bases; junction bases outside the gene matches: 0. As DNA, the CDR3 is TGTGCCAGCAGCGGGGGGTACAATGAGCAGTTCTTC. This encodes CASSGGYNEQFF.

The J gene is TRBJ1-3, the V gene TRBV30, with D tentatively TRBD1 (5 bases). The CDR3 covers 13 residues. With 3 bases removed from V and 4 bases from J, the gap between germline ends came to 10 bases. Germline V gives CDR1 GTSNPN, CDR2 SVGIG (reference sequence). Here the CDR3 reads CAWRRQHGNTIYF. CDR3 bases: TGTGCCTGGAGGAGACAGCACGGAAACACCATATATTTT. The variable domain in full, completed from reference TRBV30 and TRBJ1-3, reads SQTIHQWPATLVQPVGSPLSLECTVEGTSNPNLYWYRQAAGRGLQLLFYSVGIGQISSEVPQNLSASRPQDRQFILSSKKLLLSDSGFYLCAWRRQHGNTIYFGEGSWLTVV.

The CDR3 DNA follows: TGTGCCAGCAGTTCCAGCGGGGGCTACGAGCAGTACTTC. This codes for CASSSSGGYEQYF. This chain uses TRBV12-3 or TRBV12-4 with TRBJ2-7; 8 nucleotides agree with TRBD2. The CDR3 length is 13 residues. The V segment lost 4 bases and the J segment 3 bases; nucleotides outside the gene matches: 2.

The chain uses TRBV29-1 and TRBJ2-1, with no clear D. The CDR3 extends over 10 amino acids. CDR1 is SQVTM, CDR2 ANQGSEA, per germline. V was trimmed by 4 bases and J by 10 bases, leaving 8 bases between them. CDR3 region: CSVGELEQFF. As DNA, the CDR3 is TGCAGCGTTGGGGAACTAGAGCAGTTCTTC.

The V and J genes are TRBV20-1 and TRBJ2-7, with D perhaps being TRBD1 or TRBD2 (5 bases each). The germline V gene has CDR1 DFQATT and CDR2 SNEGSKA (reference sequence). V was pared by 6 bases and J by 0 bases, with 18 bases between. The CDR3 runs 15 residues. The CDR3 DNA is TGCAGTGCCCGAATAGGGACGTTTAGCTCCTACGAGCAGTACTTC. Encoded protein: CSARIGTFSSYEQYF.

The chain employs TRBV18 and TRBJ1-1; no firm D call. The V end lost 1 base, the J end lost 1 base, and 10 bases lay between the germline ends. The CDR3 loop spans 15 amino acids. Germline V gene lookup returns CDR1 KGHSH and CDR2 LQKENI. CDR3 DNA: TGTGCCAGCTCACCACGAAACCTAGGGAACACTGAAGCTTTCTTT. Translating gives CASSPRNLGNTEAFF.

Only a few counts were recorded for this clonotype. The V call is TRBV7-2, the J call TRBJ2-3, with D unresolved. In germline, CDR1 is SGHTA, CDR2 FQGNSA. V was trimmed by 5 bases and J by 8 bases, leaving 8 bases between them. This CDR3 is 11 amino acids long. Written as DNA, the CDR3 is TGTGCCAGCAGCCACGGACCTACGCAGTATTTT. It yields the protein CASSHGPTQYF.

The chain links TRBV29-1 to TRBJ2-7; tentatively, D is TRBD1 (6 bases). The ends were cut back, 5 bases at V and 0 bases at J, with 23 bases in the middle. This CDR3 has 17 amino acids. Looked up from germline, CDR1 is SQVTM and CDR2 is ANQGSEA. The CDR3 DNA reads TGCAGCGTTCGGACAATCAAACAGGGATTTAACTCCTACGAGCAGTACTTC. Protein: CSVRTIKQGFNSYEQYF.

The rearrangement links TRBV5-1 to TRBJ2-3; D remains ambiguous. This CDR3 has 15 amino acids. V was shortened by 0 bases and J by 2 bases, with 10 bases between the two germline ends. Germline CDR1 reads SGHRS; CDR2 reads YFSETQ. The CDR3, as DNA: TGCGCCAGCAGCTTGGACCAGCCCGTCACAGATACGCAGTATTTT. The encoded protein is CASSLDQPVTDTQYF.

The chain combines TRBV7-3 with TRBJ2-3, with 13 bases identical to TRBD2. The length of the CDR3 is 18 residues. V lost 5 bases and J lost 3; bases outside the gene matches: 11. Looked up from germline, CDR1 is SGHTA and CDR2 is FQGTGA. CDR3: CASSAGTSGMFRTDTQYF. The CDR3 nucleotides read TGTGCCAGCAGCGCGGGGACTAGCGGGATGTTCAGAACAGATACGCAGTATTTT.

This clonotype occurred a few times. The rearrangement joins TRBV4-1 to TRBJ1-5; D not resolved. CDR1 and CDR2 (germline): MGHRA, YSYEKL. Trimming removed 3 bases from V and 3 bases from J, with 9 bases in between. The CDR3 covers 14 residues. In DNA, the CDR3 is TGCGCCAGCAGCCAGGGTAGTCCCAATCAGCCCCAGCATTTT. This gives the protein CASSQGSPNQPQHF.

The chain uses TRBV6-2 or TRBV6-3 and TRBJ1-5; D gene uncertain. Trimming cost V 7 bases and J 2 bases, with 12 bases left between them. This CDR3 is 14 amino acids long. CDR1 is MNHEY and CDR2 is SVGEGT in the germline V gene. The CDR3 nucleotides are TGTGCCAGCAAGGGATTTGAGGGCAATCAGCCCCAGCATTTT. This gives the protein CASKGFEGNQPQHF.

This clonotype was seen only a few times. The chain employs TRBV9 and TRBJ1-5; TRBD1 might be the D (6 bases). Germline V lookup: CDR1 SGDLS, CDR2 YYNGEE. This CDR3 comprises 17 residues. V was shortened by 0 bases and J by 6 bases, with 19 bases between the two germline ends. This CDR3 reads CASSVGTEPGGGQPQHF. CDR3 DNA: TGTGCCAGCAGCGTAGGGACAGAACCGGGAGGCGGTCAGCCCCAGCATTTT.

The chain joins TRBV6-5 to TRBJ1-5, with TRBD1 matching 7 bases. Trimming took 4 bases from V and 6 from J; bases not matched to a gene: 12. Per germline, CDR1 MNHEY and CDR2 SVGAGI. The CDR3 has 16 amino acids. This chain's CDR3 is CASSSNPGDRGQPQHF. The CDR3 bases are TGTGCCAGCAGTTCCAATCCCGGGGACAGAGGTCAGCCCCAGCATTTT.

This clonotype was seen only a few times. The CDR3 DNA follows: TGTGCCAGCTCACCGGGACAGGGGGCGATGTACGAGCAGTACTTC. It translates to CASSPGQGAMYEQYF. The chain joins TRBV18 to TRBJ2-7; 12 bases match TRBD1. V was pared by 3 bases and J by 4 bases, with 4 bases of the junction left unmatched. The CDR3 sequence is 15 residues long. Germline-derived CDR1 and CDR2 are KGHSH and LQKENI.